The rows below give T cell receptor beta chains drawn from one sample of a study of blood T cell repertoires in COVID-19. TCRdb's table, derived via immunoSEQ multiplex PCR, lists solely in-frame clones and lacks some. The table has roughly 230,000 clones, 80% to 85% seen once. Source material: peripheral blood. The receptors stem from a man aged 50 to 59 with active or convalescent COVID-19. CDR3s include the opening cysteine and the closing phenylalanine or tryptophan. The order of the fields is J gene, D gene, clone size, V gene, CDR3 DNA, CDR3 protein. The D gene is left open where the match is weak. A clone size is listed for some rows: how often the clone was seen (once, few, many), or a class if it is expanded.

J gene: TRBJ1-2
D gene: -
clone size: -
V gene: TRBV30
CDR3 DNA: TGTGCCTCGACCCCGGGACAAAATAACTATGGCTACACCTTC
CDR3 protein: CASTPGQNNYGYTF

J gene: TRBJ2-2
D gene: TRBD2
clone size: -
V gene: TRBV6-5
CDR3 DNA: TGTGCCAGCAGAGCTAGCGGGGGGGCCGGCGGGGAGCTGTTTTTT
CDR3 protein: CASRASGGAGGELFF

J gene: TRBJ2-7
D gene: TRBD1
clone size: -
V gene: TRBV6-5
CDR3 DNA: TGTGCCAGCAGTTACCGCCCGGACAGGGTCTACGAGCAGTACTTC
CDR3 protein: CASSYRPDRVYEQYF

J gene: TRBJ2-2
D gene: TRBD2
clone size: -
V gene: TRBV19
CDR3 DNA: TGTGCCAGTAGTCCAACTAGCGGGGGAGGGGCCGGGGAGCTGTTTTTT
CDR3 protein: CASSPTSGGGAGELFF

J gene: TRBJ2-7
D gene: TRBD1
clone size: once
V gene: TRBV6-5
CDR3 DNA: TGTGCCAGCAGTCCGTGGACAGGGGATCTTGACGAGCAGTACTTC
CDR3 protein: CASSPWTGDLDEQYF

J gene: TRBJ2-3
D gene: -
clone size: -
V gene: TRBV9
CDR3 DNA: TGTGCCAGCAGCGGGGCGATCGTTAGCACAGATACGCAGTATTTT
CDR3 protein: CASSGAIVSTDTQYF

J gene: TRBJ1-1
D gene: -
clone size: -
V gene: TRBV6-5
CDR3 DNA: TGTGCCAGCAGTCGTTATCCGAACACTGAAGCTTTCTTT
CDR3 protein: CASSRYPNTEAFF

J gene: TRBJ1-1
D gene: -
clone size: -
V gene: TRBV5-1
CDR3 DNA: TGCGCCAGCAGCCCTGGGGCCCATAGGAACACTGAAGCTTTCTTT
CDR3 protein: CASSPGAHRNTEAFF

J gene: TRBJ1-4
D gene: -
clone size: -
V gene: TRBV15
CDR3 DNA: TGTGCCACCAGCAGAGGACAGGATAATGAAAAACTGTTTTTT
CDR3 protein: CATSRGQDNEKLFF

J gene: TRBJ1-2
D gene: -
clone size: few
V gene: TRBV5-6
CDR3 DNA: TGTGCCAGCAGCGCCCAGGTTGAGGGAAACTATGGCTACACCTTC
CDR3 protein: CASSAQVEGNYGYTF

J gene: TRBJ2-3
D gene: -
clone size: few
V gene: TRBV4-2
CDR3 DNA: TGTGCCAGCAGCCAAGATTCCCCAGCGGGCACAGATACGCAGTATTTT
CDR3 protein: CASSQDSPAGTDTQYF

J gene: TRBJ2-2
D gene: TRBD2
clone size: -
V gene: TRBV7-9
CDR3 DNA: TGTGCCAGCAGCCAGGGACTACACCCCAAGGGCGGGGAGCTGTTTTTT
CDR3 protein: CASSQGLHPKGGELFF

J gene: TRBJ2-3
D gene: -
clone size: -
V gene: TRBV5-1
CDR3 DNA: TGCGCCAGCAATGACGGGTTAGATACGCAGTATTTT
CDR3 protein: CASNDGLDTQYF

J gene: TRBJ1-1
D gene: TRBD1
clone size: -
V gene: TRBV28
CDR3 DNA: TGTGCCAGCAGATCGACGGACAGGGTTCGTGAAGCTTTCTTT
CDR3 protein: CASRSTDRVREAFF

J gene: TRBJ1-2
D gene: -
clone size: -
V gene: TRBV7-5
CDR3 DNA: TGTGTCAGAAGTTGGGACAGAATCGGCTACACCTTC
CDR3 protein: CVRSWDRIGYTF

J gene: TRBJ1-1
D gene: -
clone size: -
V gene: TRBV19
CDR3 DNA: TGTGCCAGTAGTGTGACCGGGGGAAGCACTGAAGCTTTCTTT
CDR3 protein: CASSVTGGSTEAFF

J gene: TRBJ1-4
D gene: -
clone size: few
V gene: TRBV2
CDR3 DNA: TGTGCCAGCCGAACGTTGGGGGCAAATGAAAAACTGTTTTTT
CDR3 protein: CASRTLGANEKLFF

J gene: TRBJ1-6
D gene: -
clone size: few
V gene: TRBV2
CDR3 DNA: TGTGCCAGCAGCGGGTTTAGCTCCTATAATTCACCCCTCCACTTT
CDR3 protein: CASSGFSSYNSPLHF

J gene: TRBJ2-7
D gene: -
clone size: -
V gene: TRBV27
CDR3 DNA: TGTGCCAGCAGACAGGGTTACGAGCAGTACTTC
CDR3 protein: CASRQGYEQYF

J gene: TRBJ2-3
D gene: TRBD2
clone size: -
V gene: TRBV7-2
CDR3 DNA: TGTGCCAGCAGCTTATTCGGGGGGAGTGGTTCCACAGATACGCAGTATTTT
CDR3 protein: CASSLFGGSGSTDTQYF

J gene: TRBJ2-2
D gene: -
clone size: -
V gene: TRBV2
CDR3 DNA: TGTGCCAGCAACCCGGCCAGGGCGTACGGGGAGCTGTTTTTT
CDR3 protein: CASNPARAYGELFF

J gene: TRBJ1-5
D gene: -
clone size: -
V gene: TRBV18
CDR3 DNA: TGTGCCAGCTCACCGGATGGAGGGCAGCCCCAGCATTTT
CDR3 protein: CASSPDGGQPQHF

J gene: TRBJ2-1
D gene: TRBD2
clone size: -
V gene: TRBV25-1
CDR3 DNA: TGTGCCAGCAGTGAATACGGCGGGGGGATAAATGAGCAGTTCTTC
CDR3 protein: CASSEYGGGINEQFF

J gene: TRBJ1-1
D gene: -
clone size: -
V gene: TRBV29-1
CDR3 DNA: TGCAGCGTTAAATACAGGGCCGGCGCTGAAGCTTTCTTT
CDR3 protein: CSVKYRAGAEAFF

J gene: TRBJ1-2
D gene: -
clone size: -
V gene: TRBV7-9
CDR3 DNA: TGTGCCAGCAGCTTAAACCCTCACTCCGCCTATGGCTACACCTTC
CDR3 protein: CASSLNPHSAYGYTF

J gene: TRBJ2-7
D gene: -
clone size: once
V gene: TRBV5-1
CDR3 DNA: TGCGCCAGCAGCTTGGGGGCAGGAACCTACGAGCAGTACTTC
CDR3 protein: CASSLGAGTYEQYF

J gene: TRBJ1-6
D gene: -
clone size: -
V gene: TRBV2
CDR3 DNA: TGTGCCAGCAGGGACCAGGGATATGGACCCCTCCACTTT
CDR3 protein: CASRDQGYGPLHF

J gene: TRBJ1-1
D gene: -
clone size: many
V gene: TRBV6-5
CDR3 DNA: TGTGCCAGCCGCAGGGATGCGGATGGCACTGAAGCTTTCTTT
CDR3 protein: CASRRDADGTEAFF

J gene: TRBJ1-6
D gene: -
clone size: -
V gene: TRBV5-5
CDR3 DNA: TGTGCCAGCAGCTTTGGGAGGAGTTATAATTCACCCCTCCACTTT
CDR3 protein: CASSFGRSYNSPLHF

J gene: TRBJ2-3
D gene: TRBD2
clone size: -
V gene: TRBV11-2
CDR3 DNA: TGTGCCAGCAGCTTCTCAGCGGGGGGAACAGATACGCAGTATTTT
CDR3 protein: CASSFSAGGTDTQYF

J gene: TRBJ1-6
D gene: -
clone size: few
V gene: TRBV7-6
CDR3 DNA: TGTGCCAGCAGCTTATCTGTAGCGGGAGGGAATTCACCCCTCCACTTT
CDR3 protein: CASSLSVAGGNSPLHF